The entry below describes one T cell receptor (beta chain). Its antigen remains unidentified. The read terminates 3 residues ahead of where the CDR3 ends, so the germline J gene completes it. TCR beta CDR3 regions were amplified by multiplex PCR from an average of approximately 1,200 ng genomic DNA per sample using the immunoSEQ assay. Primer bias was corrected in the assay by using a complete synthetic TCR repertoire to establish an amplification baseline. The amplicons were sequenced using the Illumina platform. The authors' pipeline ran thus. Error correction of the sequences involved clustering with frequency ratios plus a modified nearest-neighbor algorithm, after which the sequences were analyzed in the immunoSEQ Analyzer using IMGT gene definitions. At each rarefaction depth, TCR richness and evenness were averaged across 20 rarefaction repeats, and samples with fewer sequences than that depth were excluded. Wilcoxon rank sum tests with FDR correction were used to compare relative abundances of V, D and J genes between the groups. For the blinded duplicates, the intraclass correlation was roughly 96% for TCR richness and averaged about 75% across roughly 69 gene segments. TCRdb limited this immuneACCESS table to in-frame rearrangements with V and J called. A share of clones is missing; checked studies link under half to unresolved V genes, and the rest is unexplained. The DNA was the basis for D and trimming; V, J and clone size are from that table. The sample's table lists a count of tens of thousands of clones. About 1.2% of the sample is taken by the ten largest.

These data belong to a study of T cells in women clearing cervical HPV infection (dated by TCRdb to the late 2010s). Looking at the study overall: The cases were 20 to 25 women with histologically confirmed HPV16-related CIN3 or worse, and 2 of those women had invasive cancers. The controls were about two dozen women whose single incident HPV16 infection cleared within 12 months with no development of precancer or cancer. Blood from cases was drawn at the visit where the lesion was first identified, while blood from controls was drawn once the infection was no longer detected. Among cases, blood sampling occurred a median of about 150 days after lesion detection, with an interquartile range of about 80 to 210 days. Since only a few of the women had HLA typing available, the possibility that HLA type was acting as a confounder could not be ruled out. This exploratory proof-of-principle case-control study, nested within the Guanacaste HPV Natural History Study in Costa Rica, compared TCR repertoires among women with different cervical HPV16 outcomes. Cases were matched to controls by age within five years and by the year the sample was collected. Cases had a median age of almost 35 years compared with 37 to 45 for controls, and baseline characteristics showed no significant differences between the groups. In the parent cohort, roughly 10,000 women aged 18 or older were enrolled in Guanacaste, Costa Rica, during about 1992 to 1994 and were followed for seven years. Quality controls consisted of five blinded duplicates per group, for a total of about 60 samples made up of some 50 participants and some 10 replicates.

Points the paper makes about the study in general: Random forest classifiers combining richness and V gene abundances distinguished cases from controls with an estimated AUC of 0.8 to 0.9. Whether associations preceded infection or resulted from infection could not be shown with the cross-sectional design, and effector/memory subsets and HPV-specific T cells were not isolated. Because the number of T cells in each sample was unknown, differences in richness could reflect differing T-cell content rather than repertoire biology. Across sequencing depths, CIN3+ cases showed significantly higher TCR repertoire richness than controls, but evenness did not differ between the groups. Lower TRBV6-7 relative abundance was observed in cases than in controls (around 0.11% versus 0.15%; Bonferroni P = 0.0008).

Every participant had a single incident cervical HPV16 infection, and women with prevalent HPV16 infections were excluded. Cervical HPV DNA was detected with MY09/MY11 PCR, and genotyping was done with dot-blot hybridization. About 14 mL of heparinized blood was centrifuged, after which the buffy coat was aliquoted, frozen at -30 degrees C, and then stored at -80 degrees C. QIAGEN kits were used to extract genomic DNA from buffy coat specimens. The CDR3 spans 13 residues, from the cysteine through the phenylalanine. Only the CDR3 bases that were read are kept: 30 of them, in frame from base 1. CDR1 and CDR2 were assigned from the germline V gene (reference sequence) as SEHNR and FQNEAQ.

The sample taken for sequencing was blood buffy coat. This sequence was found in a woman aged 18 to 75 with a cervical HPV16 infection that either progressed to CIN3+ or cleared (not recorded which). This receptor chain uses TRBV7-9 and TRBJ2-3, with the D gene not confidently named. Partial CDR3 DNA: TGTGCCAGCAGCCCGTTGACTGAGGATGCG. Translated, it reads CASSPLTEDA. The CDR3 in full is CASSPLTEDAQYF.